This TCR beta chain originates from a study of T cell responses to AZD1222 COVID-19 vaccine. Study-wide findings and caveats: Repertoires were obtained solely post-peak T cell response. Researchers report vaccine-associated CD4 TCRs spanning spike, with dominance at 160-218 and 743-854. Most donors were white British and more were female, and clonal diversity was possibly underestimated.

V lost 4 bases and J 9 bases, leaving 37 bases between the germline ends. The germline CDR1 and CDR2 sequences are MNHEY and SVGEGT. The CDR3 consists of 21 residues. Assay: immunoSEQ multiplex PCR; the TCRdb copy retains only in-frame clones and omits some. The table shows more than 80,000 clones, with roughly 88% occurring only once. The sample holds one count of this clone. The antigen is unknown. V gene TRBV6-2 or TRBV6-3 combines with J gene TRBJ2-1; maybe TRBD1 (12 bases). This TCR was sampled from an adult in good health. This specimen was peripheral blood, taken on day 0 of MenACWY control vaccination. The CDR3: CASSSAGTGGTASGGKGEQFF. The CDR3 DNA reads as TGTGCCAGCAGTTCCGCCGGGACAGGGGGCACGGCTAGCGGGGGGAAAGGTGAGCAGTTCTTC.